This is a list of T cell receptor beta chains from one sample in a study of CD4 T cells in relation to SARS-CoV-2 and coronaviruses. These receptors' antigens are unknown. Method: immunoSEQ multiplex PCR; TCRdb's copy keeps in-frame clones and lacks some. Among under 20,000 clones, roughly 77% were seen once, and the ten largest hold about 32%. The material sequenced was CD4+ T cells from PBMCs, cultured in vitro. These receptors were obtained from a human donor in good health. CDR3s include the opening cysteine and the closing phenylalanine or tryptophan. A D gene is named only where the DNA matches it firmly. Size values are once, few and many counts, or a class for expanded clones, and some rows have none.

d_call: .; j_call: TRBJ1-1; v_call: TRBV10-3; clone_size: .; cdr3_nt: TGTGCCATCAGTGAGTCGTTTTACCTGGGAGTCAACACTGAAGCTTTCTTT; cdr3_aa: CAISESFYLGVNTEAFF
d_call: .; j_call: TRBJ2-5; v_call: TRBV15; clone_size: .; cdr3_nt: TGTGCCACCAGCCGCCCCGGGGAGACCCAGTACTTC; cdr3_aa: CATSRPGETQYF
d_call: TRBD1; j_call: TRBJ2-7; v_call: TRBV5-1; clone_size: .; cdr3_nt: TGCGCCAGCAGCTTGTCCAGGGGGGAGCAGTACTTC; cdr3_aa: CASSLSRGEQYF
d_call: .; j_call: TRBJ2-2; v_call: TRBV9; clone_size: .; cdr3_nt: TGTGCCAGCAGCGTCGACAGGACCCTAAACACCGGGGAGCTGTTTTTT; cdr3_aa: CASSVDRTLNTGELFF
d_call: TRBD2; j_call: TRBJ2-5; v_call: TRBV9; clone_size: .; cdr3_nt: TGTGCCAGCAGCACCGGGACTAGCGGGATCTATGAGACCCAGTACTTC; cdr3_aa: CASSTGTSGIYETQYF
d_call: .; j_call: TRBJ2-4; v_call: TRBV15; clone_size: .; cdr3_nt: TGTGCCACCAGCAGAGATCACAACATTCAGTACTTC; cdr3_aa: CATSRDHNIQYF
d_call: .; j_call: TRBJ1-1; v_call: TRBV5-1; clone_size: .; cdr3_nt: TGCGCCAGCAGCCTCGGAGGGGGTGGCAGGGGCTTGAACACTGAAGCTTTCTTT; cdr3_aa: CASSLGGGGRGLNTEAFF
d_call: TRBD1; j_call: TRBJ1-5; v_call: TRBV18; clone_size: .; cdr3_nt: TGTGCCAGCTCACCACCAAATAACAGGGGCATACCCCAGCATTTT; cdr3_aa: CASSPPNNRGIPQHF
d_call: .; j_call: TRBJ2-1; v_call: TRBV9; clone_size: .; cdr3_nt: TGTGCCAGCAGCCCTAGGGTCTCTTACAATGAGCAGTTCTTC; cdr3_aa: CASSPRVSYNEQFF
d_call: .; j_call: TRBJ2-1; v_call: TRBV5-1; clone_size: .; cdr3_nt: TGCGCCACCCAAGGTGAGACTTACAATGAGCAGTTCTTC; cdr3_aa: CATQGETYNEQFF
d_call: .; j_call: TRBJ1-2; v_call: TRBV29-1; clone_size: .; cdr3_nt: TGCAGCGTTGAACAGGGAAGTTCGCGGGGCTACACCTTC; cdr3_aa: CSVEQGSSRGYTF
d_call: .; j_call: TRBJ2-7; v_call: TRBV24-1; clone_size: .; cdr3_nt: TGTGCCACCAGTGGAGGTTCCTACGAGCAGTACTTC; cdr3_aa: CATSGGSYEQYF
d_call: .; j_call: TRBJ1-3; v_call: TRBV4-1; clone_size: .; cdr3_nt: TGCGCCAGCAGCCAAGAATGGGAGGCCCTCTTCAGCTCTGGAAACACCATATATTTT; cdr3_aa: CASSQEWEALFSSGNTIYF
d_call: .; j_call: TRBJ2-4; v_call: TRBV9; clone_size: .; cdr3_nt: TGTGCCAGCAGCGTAGAACTAGATCTATCCATTCAGTACTTC; cdr3_aa: CASSVELDLSIQYF
d_call: TRBD1; j_call: TRBJ1-1; v_call: TRBV10-3; clone_size: .; cdr3_nt: TGTGCCATCGGTCCCCAGACAGGGCAGAACACTGAAGCTTTCTTT; cdr3_aa: CAIGPQTGQNTEAFF
d_call: TRBD1; j_call: TRBJ1-4; v_call: TRBV11-2; clone_size: .; cdr3_nt: TGTGCCAGCAGCGCAACCGGGACAGGGAATGAAAAACTGTTTTTT; cdr3_aa: CASSATGTGNEKLFF
d_call: TRBD1; j_call: TRBJ1-1; v_call: TRBV29-1; clone_size: few; cdr3_nt: TGCAGCGTTGAAGATCCTGAGACAGGGGTGAACACTGAAGCTTTCTTT; cdr3_aa: CSVEDPETGVNTEAFF
d_call: .; j_call: TRBJ2-7; v_call: TRBV11-2; clone_size: .; cdr3_nt: TGTGCCAGCAGCTTAGCGGCCTTCCTCTCCTCCTACGAGCAGTACTTC; cdr3_aa: CASSLAAFLSSYEQYF
d_call: TRBD2; j_call: TRBJ2-7; v_call: TRBV7-8; clone_size: .; cdr3_nt: TGTGCCAGCAGCAACCCTAGGGGCGGGAGGGCCTACGAGCAGTACTTC; cdr3_aa: CASSNPRGGRAYEQYF
d_call: .; j_call: TRBJ2-7; v_call: TRBV7-2; clone_size: .; cdr3_nt: TGTGCCAGCAGCTTAGCGGGGGGGGCTGACGAGCAGTACTTC; cdr3_aa: CASSLAGGADEQYF
d_call: TRBD1; j_call: TRBJ2-7; v_call: TRBV5-4; clone_size: .; cdr3_nt: TGTGCCAGCAGCTCGGACAGGCGGCTACGGGAGCAGTACTTC; cdr3_aa: CASSSDRRLREQYF
d_call: TRBD2; j_call: TRBJ2-1; v_call: TRBV7-3; clone_size: .; cdr3_nt: TGTGCCAGCAGCTTAAGGGGGACTACAAGTTACAATGAGCAGTTCTTC; cdr3_aa: CASSLRGTTSYNEQFF
d_call: TRBD1; j_call: TRBJ1-1; v_call: TRBV28; clone_size: .; cdr3_nt: TGTGCCAGCTCGACAGGGGGCGCGGACACTGAAGCTTTCTTT; cdr3_aa: CASSTGGADTEAFF
d_call: .; j_call: TRBJ2-1; v_call: TRBV2; clone_size: few; cdr3_nt: TGTGCCAGCAGTCCTATGGTCTTGCGCTCCTACAATGAGCAGTTCTTC; cdr3_aa: CASSPMVLRSYNEQFF
d_call: .; j_call: TRBJ1-4; v_call: TRBV7-8; clone_size: .; cdr3_nt: TGTGCCAGCAGCCCAATCATCCGGACCGAAAAACTGTTTTTT; cdr3_aa: CASSPIIRTEKLFF